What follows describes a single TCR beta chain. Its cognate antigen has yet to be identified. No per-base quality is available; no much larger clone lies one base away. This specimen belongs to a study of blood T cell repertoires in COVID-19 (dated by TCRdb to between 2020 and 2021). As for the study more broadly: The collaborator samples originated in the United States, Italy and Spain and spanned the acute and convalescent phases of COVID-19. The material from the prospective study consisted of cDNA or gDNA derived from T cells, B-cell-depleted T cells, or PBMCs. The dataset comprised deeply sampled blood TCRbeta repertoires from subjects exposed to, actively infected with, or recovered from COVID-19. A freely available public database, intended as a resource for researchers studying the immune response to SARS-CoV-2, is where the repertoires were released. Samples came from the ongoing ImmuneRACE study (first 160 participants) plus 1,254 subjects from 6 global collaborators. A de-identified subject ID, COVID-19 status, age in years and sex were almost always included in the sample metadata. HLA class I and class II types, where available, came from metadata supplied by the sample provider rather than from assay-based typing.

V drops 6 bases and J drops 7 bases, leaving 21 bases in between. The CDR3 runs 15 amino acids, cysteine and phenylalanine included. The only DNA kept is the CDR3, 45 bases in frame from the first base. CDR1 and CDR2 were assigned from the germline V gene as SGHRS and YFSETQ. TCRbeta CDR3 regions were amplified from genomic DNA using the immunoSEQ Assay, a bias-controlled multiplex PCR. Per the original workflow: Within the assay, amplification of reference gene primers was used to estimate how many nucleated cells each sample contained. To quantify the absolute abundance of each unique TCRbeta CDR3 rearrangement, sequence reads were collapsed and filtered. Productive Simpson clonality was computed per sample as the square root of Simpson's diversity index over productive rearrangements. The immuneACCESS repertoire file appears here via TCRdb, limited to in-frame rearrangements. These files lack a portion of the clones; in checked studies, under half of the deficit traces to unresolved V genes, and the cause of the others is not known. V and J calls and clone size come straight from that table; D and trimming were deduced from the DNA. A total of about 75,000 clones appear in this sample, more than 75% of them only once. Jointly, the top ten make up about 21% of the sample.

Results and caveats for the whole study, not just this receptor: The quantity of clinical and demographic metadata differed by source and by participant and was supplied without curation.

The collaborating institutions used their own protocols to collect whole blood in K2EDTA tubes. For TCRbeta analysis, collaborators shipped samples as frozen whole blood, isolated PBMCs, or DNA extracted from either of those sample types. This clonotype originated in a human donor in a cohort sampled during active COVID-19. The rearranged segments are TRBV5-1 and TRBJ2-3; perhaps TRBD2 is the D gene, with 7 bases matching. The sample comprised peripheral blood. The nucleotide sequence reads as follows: TGCGCCAGCAAGGGGGGGGACGAAAAAGTAAATACGCAGTATTTT. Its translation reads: CASKGGDEKVNTQYF.